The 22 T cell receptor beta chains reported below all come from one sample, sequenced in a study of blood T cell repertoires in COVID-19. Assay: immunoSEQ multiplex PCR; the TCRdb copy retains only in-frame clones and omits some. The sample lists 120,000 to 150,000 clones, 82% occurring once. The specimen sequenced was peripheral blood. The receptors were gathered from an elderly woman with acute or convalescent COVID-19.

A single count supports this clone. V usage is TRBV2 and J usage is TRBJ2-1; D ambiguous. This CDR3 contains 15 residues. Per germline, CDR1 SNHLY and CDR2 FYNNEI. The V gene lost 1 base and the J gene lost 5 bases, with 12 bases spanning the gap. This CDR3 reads CASSEGAYTDNEQFF. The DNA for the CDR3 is TGTGCCAGCAGTGAAGGGGCTTACACCGACAATGAGCAGTTCTTC.

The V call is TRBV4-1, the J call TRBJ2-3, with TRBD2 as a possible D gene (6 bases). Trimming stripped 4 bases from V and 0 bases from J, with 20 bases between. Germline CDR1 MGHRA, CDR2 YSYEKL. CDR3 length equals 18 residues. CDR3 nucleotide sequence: TGCGCCAGCAGCCGCCGTGGTAGCGGAGAGGCTAGCACAGATACGCAGTATTTT. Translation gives CASSRRGSGEASTDTQYF.

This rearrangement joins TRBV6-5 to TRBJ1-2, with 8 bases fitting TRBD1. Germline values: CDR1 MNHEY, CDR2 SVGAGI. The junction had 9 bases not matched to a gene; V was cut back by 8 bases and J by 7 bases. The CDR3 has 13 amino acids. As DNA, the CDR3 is TGTGCCAGCTCGTTTCAGGGGGCGGCTGGCTACACCTTC. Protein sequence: CASSFQGAAGYTF.

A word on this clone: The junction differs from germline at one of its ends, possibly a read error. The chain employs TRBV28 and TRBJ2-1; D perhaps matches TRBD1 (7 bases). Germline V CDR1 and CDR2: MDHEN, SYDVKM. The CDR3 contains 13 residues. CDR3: CASSRDRRLVEVF. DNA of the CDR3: TGTGCCAGCAGTCGGGACAGAAGACTAGTCGAGGTCTTC.

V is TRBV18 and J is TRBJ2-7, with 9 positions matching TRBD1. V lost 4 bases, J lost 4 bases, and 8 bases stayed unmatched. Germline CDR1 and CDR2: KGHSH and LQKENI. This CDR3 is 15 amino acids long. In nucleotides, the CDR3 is TGTGCCAGCTCACTCCTAGGACAGGGGCCGTACGAGCAGTACTTC. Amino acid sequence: CASSLLGQGPYEQYF.

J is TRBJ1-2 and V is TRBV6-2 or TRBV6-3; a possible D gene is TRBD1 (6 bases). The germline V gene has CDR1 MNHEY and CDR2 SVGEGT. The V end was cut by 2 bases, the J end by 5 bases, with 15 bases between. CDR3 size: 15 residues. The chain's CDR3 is CASSYGGSSPYGYTF. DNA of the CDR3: TGTGCCAGCAGTTACGGGGGCAGCAGTCCTTATGGCTACACCTTC.

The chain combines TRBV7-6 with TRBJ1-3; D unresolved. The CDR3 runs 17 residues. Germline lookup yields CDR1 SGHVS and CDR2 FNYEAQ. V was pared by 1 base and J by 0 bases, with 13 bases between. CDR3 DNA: TGTGCCAGCAGCTTAGGGTCGGGGTATTACTCTGGAAACACCATATATTTT. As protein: CASSLGSGYYSGNTIYF.

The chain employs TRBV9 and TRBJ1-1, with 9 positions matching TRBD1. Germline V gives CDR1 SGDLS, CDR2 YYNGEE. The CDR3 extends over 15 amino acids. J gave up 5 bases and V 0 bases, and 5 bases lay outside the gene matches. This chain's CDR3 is CASSVEQGAYTEAFF. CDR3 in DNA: TGTGCCAGCAGCGTAGAACAGGGGGCCTATACTGAAGCTTTCTTT.

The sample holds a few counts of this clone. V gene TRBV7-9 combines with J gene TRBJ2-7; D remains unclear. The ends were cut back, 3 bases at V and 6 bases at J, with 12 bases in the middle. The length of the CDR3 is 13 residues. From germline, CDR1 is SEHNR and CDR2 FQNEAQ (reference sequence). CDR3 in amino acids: CASSFFPPVEQYF. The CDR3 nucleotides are TGTGCCAGCAGCTTTTTCCCCCCAGTCGAGCAGTACTTC.

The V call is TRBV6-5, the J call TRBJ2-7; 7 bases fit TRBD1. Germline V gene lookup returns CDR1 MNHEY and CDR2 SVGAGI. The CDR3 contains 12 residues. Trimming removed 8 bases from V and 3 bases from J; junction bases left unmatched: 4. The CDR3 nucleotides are TGTGCCAGCTGGCCAGGGGGCTACGAGCAGTACTTC. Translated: CASWPGGYEQYF.

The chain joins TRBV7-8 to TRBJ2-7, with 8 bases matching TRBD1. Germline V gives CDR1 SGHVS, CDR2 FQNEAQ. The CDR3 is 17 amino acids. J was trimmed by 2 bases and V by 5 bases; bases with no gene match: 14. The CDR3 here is CASSPRPGQAPTYEQYF. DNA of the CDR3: TGTGCCAGCAGCCCGAGACCGGGACAGGCTCCGACCTACGAGCAGTACTTC. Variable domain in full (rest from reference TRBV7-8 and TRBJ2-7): GAGVSQSPRYKVAKRGQDVALRCDPISGHVSLFWYQQALGQGPEFLTYFQNEAQLDKSGLPSDRFFAERPEGSVSTLKIQRTQQEDSAVYLCASSPRPGQAPTYEQYFGPGTRLTVT.

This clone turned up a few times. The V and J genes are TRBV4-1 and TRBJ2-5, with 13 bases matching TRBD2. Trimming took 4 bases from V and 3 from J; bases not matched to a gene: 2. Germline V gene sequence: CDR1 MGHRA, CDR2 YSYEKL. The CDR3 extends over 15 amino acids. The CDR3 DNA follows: TGCGCCAGCAGCCGGGGGACTAGCGGGGAAGAGACCCAGTACTTC. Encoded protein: CASSRGTSGEETQYF.

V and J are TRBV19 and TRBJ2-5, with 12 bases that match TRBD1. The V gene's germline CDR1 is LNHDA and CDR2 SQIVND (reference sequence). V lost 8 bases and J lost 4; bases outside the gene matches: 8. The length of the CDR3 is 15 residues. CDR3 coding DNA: TGTGCCAGTTCGGGGGGACAGGGGGCCGGAGAGACCCAGTACTTC. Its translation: CASSGGQGAGETQYF.

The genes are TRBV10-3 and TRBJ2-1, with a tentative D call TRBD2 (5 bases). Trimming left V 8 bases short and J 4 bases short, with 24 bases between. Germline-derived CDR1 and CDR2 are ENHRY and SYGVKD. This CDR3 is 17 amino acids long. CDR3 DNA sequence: TGTGCCATCCTCGATTTTCGAGGACCTTCGGGGTACAATGAGCAGTTCTTC. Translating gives CAILDFRGPSGYNEQFF.

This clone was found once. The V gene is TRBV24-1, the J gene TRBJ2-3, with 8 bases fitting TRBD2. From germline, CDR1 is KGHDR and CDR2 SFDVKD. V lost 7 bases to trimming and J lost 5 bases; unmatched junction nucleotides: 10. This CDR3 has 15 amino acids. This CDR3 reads CATRESGGVGDTQYF. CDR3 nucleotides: TGTGCCACCAGGGAGAGCGGGGGAGTGGGAGATACGCAGTATTTT.

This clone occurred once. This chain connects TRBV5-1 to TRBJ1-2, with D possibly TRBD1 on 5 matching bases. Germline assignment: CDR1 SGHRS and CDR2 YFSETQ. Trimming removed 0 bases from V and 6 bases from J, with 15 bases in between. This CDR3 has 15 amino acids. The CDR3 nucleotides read TGCGCCAGCAGCTTGGTCCCAGGGTACCAGGATGGCTACACCTTC. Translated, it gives CASSLVPGYQDGYTF.

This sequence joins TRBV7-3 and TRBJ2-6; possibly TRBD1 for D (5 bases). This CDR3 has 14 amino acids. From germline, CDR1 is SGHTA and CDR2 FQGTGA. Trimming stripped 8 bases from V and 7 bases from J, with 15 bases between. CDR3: CASGQGGGANVLTF. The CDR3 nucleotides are TGTGCCAGCGGGCAGGGCGGTGGAGCCAACGTCCTGACTTTC.

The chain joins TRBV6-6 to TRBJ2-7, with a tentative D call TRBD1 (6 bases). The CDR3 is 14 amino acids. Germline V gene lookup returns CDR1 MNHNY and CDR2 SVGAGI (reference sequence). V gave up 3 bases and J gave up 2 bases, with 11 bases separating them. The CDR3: CASSYAGTTYEQYF. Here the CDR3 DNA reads TGTGCCAGCAGTTATGCCGGGACAACCTACGAGCAGTACTTC.

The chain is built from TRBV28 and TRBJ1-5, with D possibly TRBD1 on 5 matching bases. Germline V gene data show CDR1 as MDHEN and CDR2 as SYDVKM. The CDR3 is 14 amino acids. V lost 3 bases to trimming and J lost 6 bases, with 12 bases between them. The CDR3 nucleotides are TGTGCCAGCAGTTTGGGGCAGCGGGTTCAGCCCCAGCATTTT. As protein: CASSLGQRVQPQHF.

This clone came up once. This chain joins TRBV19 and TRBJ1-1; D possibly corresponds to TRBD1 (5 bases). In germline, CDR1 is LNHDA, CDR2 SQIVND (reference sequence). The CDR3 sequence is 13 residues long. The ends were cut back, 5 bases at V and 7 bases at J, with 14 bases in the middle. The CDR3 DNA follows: TGTGCCAGTAGTTTGTCCAGGGTAAGTGAAGCTTTCTTT. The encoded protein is CASSLSRVSEAFF.

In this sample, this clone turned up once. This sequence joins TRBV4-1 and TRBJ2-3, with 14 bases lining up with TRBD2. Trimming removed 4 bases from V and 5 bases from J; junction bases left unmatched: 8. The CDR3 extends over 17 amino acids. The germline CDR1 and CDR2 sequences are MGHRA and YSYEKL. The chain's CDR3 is CASSPGLAGGLRDTQYF. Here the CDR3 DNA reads TGCGCCAGCAGCCCAGGACTAGCGGGAGGCCTAAGAGATACGCAGTATTTT.

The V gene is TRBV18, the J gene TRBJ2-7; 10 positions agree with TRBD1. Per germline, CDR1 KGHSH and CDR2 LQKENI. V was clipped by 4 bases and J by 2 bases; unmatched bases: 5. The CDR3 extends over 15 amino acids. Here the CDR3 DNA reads TGTGCCAGCTCACGTAGTGGACAGGGGGCCTACGAGCAGTACTTC. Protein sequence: CASSRSGQGAYEQYF.